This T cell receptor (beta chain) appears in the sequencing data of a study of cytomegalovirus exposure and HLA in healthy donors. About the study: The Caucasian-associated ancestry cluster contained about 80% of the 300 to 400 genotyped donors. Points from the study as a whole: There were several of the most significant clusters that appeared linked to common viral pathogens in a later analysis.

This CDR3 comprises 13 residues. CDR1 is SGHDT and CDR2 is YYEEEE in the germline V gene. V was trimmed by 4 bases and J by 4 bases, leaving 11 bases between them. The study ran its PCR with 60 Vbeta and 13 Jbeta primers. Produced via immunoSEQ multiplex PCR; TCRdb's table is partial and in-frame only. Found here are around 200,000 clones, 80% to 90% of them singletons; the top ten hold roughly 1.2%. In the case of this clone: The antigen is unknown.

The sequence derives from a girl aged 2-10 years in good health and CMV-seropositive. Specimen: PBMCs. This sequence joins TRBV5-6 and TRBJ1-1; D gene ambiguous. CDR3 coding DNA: TGTGCCAGCAGCCCGTGGAGTACCACTGAAGCTTTCTTT. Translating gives CASSPWSTTEAFF.